The next 5 T cell receptor beta chains were all read from a single sample in a study of T cells in Graves' hyperthyroidism and ophthalmopathy. There were TCR beta CDR3 regions amplified from RNA transcripts. First-round RT-PCR targeting the TCR CDR3 was performed with the HTBI primer set. MiXCR, run by TCRdb on the multiplex PCR reads, gives a single entry per CDR3 protein. Of some 620,000 distinct CDR3 sequences in the sample, 15% to 20% were seen once. Input material: blood. The receptors here all came from a woman aged 25-40 years with Graves' hyperthyroidism.

The chain recombines TRBV11-3 with TRBJ2-2; possible D gene TRBD2, 6 bases. V lost 2 bases and J lost 1, with 14 bases in between. This CDR3 has 17 residues. Germline V gives CDR1 SGHNT, CDR2 YENEEA. CDR3 residues: CASSLIVAAGNTGELFF. The CDR3 bases are TGTGCCAGCAGCTTAATCGTGGCAGCGGGGAACACCGGGGAGCTGTTTTTT.

This clonotype was detected only a few times. V is TRBV6-5 and J is TRBJ1-1; D is unresolved. The V and J ends lost 2 bases and 1 base respectively, with 11 bases between them. Germline V gene lookup returns CDR1 MNHEY and CDR2 SVGAGI. The CDR3 extends over 15 amino acids. CDR3 in amino acids: CASSYGVLKNTEAFF. For the CDR3, the DNA is TGTGCCAGCAGTTACGGAGTTCTGAAGAACACTGAAGCTTTCTTT.

This chain joins TRBV27 and TRBJ2-1; D ambiguous. Germline V gives CDR1 MNHEY, CDR2 SMNVEV (reference sequence). V was trimmed by 3 bases and J by 5 bases, leaving 14 bases between them. The CDR3 spans 15 residues. CDR3 region: CASSFGQLINNEQFF. The CDR3 nucleotides read TGTGCCAGCAGTTTTGGGCAGTTAATCAACAATGAGCAGTTCTTC.

Comment on this clonotype: One end of the junction does not line up with germline, which may come from a read error. The chain combines TRBV18 with TRBJ2-1; 11 bases match TRBD2. The CDR3 extends over 16 amino acids. Looked up from germline, CDR1 is KGHSH and CDR2 is LQKENI. The CDR3 nucleotides read TGTGCCAGCTCACTGACTAGCGGGATCTCCTACAATGAGCAGCTCTTC. Its translation: CASSLTSGISYNEQLF.

The sample holds a few counts of this clonotype. J is TRBJ1-1 and V is TRBV4-1; TRBD1 aligns across 8 bases. Germline lookup yields CDR1 MGHRA and CDR2 YSYEKL. CDR3 length equals 16 residues. V lost 6 bases and J lost 1; bases outside the gene matches: 10. The CDR3 DNA reads TGCGCCAGCAGTCAGGACAGGGTGTGGGGGAACACTGAAGCTTTCTTT. Translated: CASSQDRVWGNTEAFF.